This T cell receptor (beta chain) came from a study of T cell responses to AZD1222 COVID-19 vaccine. Study outcomes and limitations: Sampled repertoires all dated from after the peak T cell response. Clonal diversity was possibly underestimated, and the donors were mostly white British, with more females.

Here immunoSEQ multiplex PCR was the method, and the copy in TCRdb shows in-frame clones only, minus some. The sample has 90,000 to 110,000 clones, around 87% seen once. As regards this clone: What it recognizes is unknown.

CDR1 is MNHNS and CDR2 is SASEGT in the germline V gene. This CDR3 region has 16 residues. Unmatched junction bases numbered 7, after V lost 3 bases and J lost 3 bases. The TCR was taken from an adult who received the AZD1222 COVID-19 vaccine. Material: peripheral blood, obtained 28 days after the second AZD1222 dose. This chain uses TRBV6-1 with TRBJ2-1; 8 bases are a match to TRBD1. The chain's CDR3 is CASSEETGGIYNEQFF. The CDR3 coding sequence is TGTGCCAGCAGTGAGGAAACAGGGGGTATCTACAATGAGCAGTTCTTC.